The rows below give T cell receptor beta chains drawn from one sample of a study of CD8 T cells in Susac syndrome. TCRdb fed the immunoSEQ multiplex PCR reads into MiXCR, producing one record per CDR3 protein. The sample consists of hundreds of thousands of distinct CDR3 sequences, roughly 85% of them appearing once. The material sequenced was CD8+ T cells from PBMCs. Receptors originate from a human donor with multiple sclerosis. The CDR3 runs from the conserved cysteine through the conserved F or W. The order of the fields is D gene, V gene, CDR3 protein. The D gene is left open where the match is weak.

NA | TRBV2 | CASSGGVVANEKLFF
TRBD1 | TRBV20-1 | CSARSYGQGEYRLNEQFF
NA | TRBV18 | CASSADSYTGELFF
TRBD2 | TRBV11-2 | CASRIPGLDYNEQFF
NA | TRBV28 | CASSFSPGNTEELFF
NA | TRBV20-1 | CSALRTEPGDYGYTF
NA | TRBV5-1 | CASSSTTTMNTEAFF
TRBD1 | TRBV27 | CASSPQGASYSNQPQHF
TRBD1 | TRBV10-3 | CAISESESWTGEKETQYF
NA | TRBV12-3/TRBV12-4 | CASSFIGPDEQYF
NA | TRBV6-2/TRBV6-3 | CASSYWEVPYNEQFF